The present T cell receptor (beta chain) was sequenced within a study of blood T cell repertoires in COVID-19. V gave up 5 bases and J gave up 0 bases, with 10 bases separating them. The CDR3 totals 14 residues. Germline assignment: CDR1 MNHEY and CDR2 SVGAGI. Using immunoSEQ multiplex PCR, the repertoire was profiled, and TCRdb retains in-frame clones only, with some absent. In the table there are approximately 150,000 clones, approximately 82% of which are singletons. The material sequenced was peripheral blood. The rearrangement links TRBV6-5 to TRBJ1-1; D might be TRBD1 (5 bases). The sequence came from a man between 65 and 85 years old who had recovered from COVID-19. CDR3 amino acids: CASSIGHMNTEAFF. CDR3 nucleotide sequence: TGTGCCAGCAGTATTGGACACATGAACACTGAAGCTTTCTTT.